The rows below give T cell receptor beta chains drawn from one sample of a study of T-cell reconstitution after alpha-beta-depleted transplantation in children. TCRdb re-called the PCR reads through MiXCR, storing one row per CDR3 protein. The data show hundreds of thousands of distinct CDR3 sequences, with over 7.5% seen just once and around 10% held by the top ten. This sample comprised peripheral blood, obtained 360 days after TCRalphabeta/CD19-depleted stem cell transplant. The receptors here all came from a female patient aged 2-10 years who had a stem cell transplant for Fanconi anemia, so the T cells may come from the graft donor. CDR3s include the opening cysteine and the closing phenylalanine or tryptophan. The order of the fields is CDR3 DNA, CDR3 protein, V gene, J gene, clone size, D gene. D genes are given only for firm matches. Clone size appears in some rows only: once, few, many, or a class for an expanded clone.

CDR3 DNA: TGTGCCAGCCGGGCCCAAGGACAGGCCCAACTCTATGGCTACACCTTC; CDR3 protein: CASRAQGQAQLYGYTF; V gene: TRBV6-5; J gene: TRBJ1-2; clone size: .; D gene: TRBD1
CDR3 DNA: TGTGCCAGCTCACCACAGGACTATGGCTACACCTTC; CDR3 protein: CASSPQDYGYTF; V gene: TRBV18; J gene: TRBJ1-2; clone size: .; D gene: .
CDR3 DNA: TGCGCCAGCAGGCTCAGCCTCTCTGGAAACACCATATATTTT; CDR3 protein: CASRLSLSGNTIYF; V gene: TRBV10-2; J gene: TRBJ1-3; clone size: few; D gene: .
CDR3 DNA: TGTGCCAGCAGCCGGACATTAGGATGGGGCTACACCTTC; CDR3 protein: CASSRTLGWGYTF; V gene: TRBV3-1; J gene: TRBJ1-2; clone size: few; D gene: .
CDR3 DNA: TGTGCCAGCAGCCAAGCCGGACAGGGGGGTTCACCCCTCCACTTT; CDR3 protein: CASSQAGQGGSPLHF; V gene: TRBV3-1; J gene: TRBJ1-6; clone size: few; D gene: TRBD1
CDR3 DNA: TGCAGTGCTACCCTACAAGAGACCCAGTACTTC; CDR3 protein: CSATLQETQYF; V gene: TRBV20-1; J gene: TRBJ2-5; clone size: many; D gene: .
CDR3 DNA: TGTGCCAGCAGTTCTAAGGACAGGGTAGGGGCAAATCAGCCCCAGCATTTT; CDR3 protein: CASSSKDRVGANQPQHF; V gene: TRBV27; J gene: TRBJ1-5; clone size: many; D gene: TRBD1
CDR3 DNA: TGTGCCAGCAGTGATACGGGACAGGGGTTTTCTGGGGCCAACGTCCTGACTTTC; CDR3 protein: CASSDTGQGFSGANVLTF; V gene: TRBV25-1; J gene: TRBJ2-6; clone size: many; D gene: TRBD1
CDR3 DNA: TGTGCCAGCAGACCTACTCACGCCGGCACAGATACGCAGTATTTT; CDR3 protein: CASRPTHAGTDTQYF; V gene: TRBV7-2; J gene: TRBJ2-3; clone size: many; D gene: .
CDR3 DNA: TGCAGTGCTATTATAGCGGTCCACAGGACCTACAATGAGCAGTTCTTC; CDR3 protein: CSAIIAVHRTYNEQFF; V gene: TRBV20-1; J gene: TRBJ2-1; clone size: .; D gene: .
CDR3 DNA: TGTGCCAGCAGCCTGGGGGGAGGCTATGGCTACACCTTC; CDR3 protein: CASSLGGGYGYTF; V gene: TRBV7-3; J gene: TRBJ1-2; clone size: many; D gene: .
CDR3 DNA: TGTGCCAGCAGTGAAGCGGGGGGAACGAATACGCAGTATTTT; CDR3 protein: CASSEAGGTNTQYF; V gene: TRBV6-1; J gene: TRBJ2-3; clone size: many; D gene: .
CDR3 DNA: TGTGCCAGCAGTTTACAGGGGGACCACACAGATACGCAGTATTTT; CDR3 protein: CASSLQGDHTDTQYF; V gene: TRBV12-3/TRBV12-4; J gene: TRBJ2-3; clone size: many; D gene: TRBD1
CDR3 DNA: TGCAGTGCTAGAATGGCGGGGGAGTACCAAGAGACCCAGTACTTC; CDR3 protein: CSARMAGEYQETQYF; V gene: TRBV20-1; J gene: TRBJ2-5; clone size: .; D gene: TRBD2
CDR3 DNA: TGTGCCAGCAGCCAAACAGATACGCAGTATTTT; CDR3 protein: CASSQTDTQYF; V gene: TRBV3-1; J gene: TRBJ2-3; clone size: many; D gene: .
CDR3 DNA: TGTGCCAGCAGTAATGTCATAGATGAGCAGTTCTTC; CDR3 protein: CASSNVIDEQFF; V gene: TRBV2; J gene: TRBJ2-1; clone size: many; D gene: .
CDR3 DNA: TGCGCCAGCAGCCCCCGGGACTCTACATACTCTGTCTATGGCTACACCTTC; CDR3 protein: CASSPRDSTYSVYGYTF; V gene: TRBV5-1; J gene: TRBJ1-2; clone size: few; D gene: .
CDR3 DNA: TGTGCCAGCAGCCATAGGGGGGGGAGCTATGGCTACACCTTC; CDR3 protein: CASSHRGGSYGYTF; V gene: TRBV4-2; J gene: TRBJ1-2; clone size: many; D gene: .
CDR3 DNA: TGTGCCAGCAGTTACGTAGCGGGGGGGATCCAAGAGACCCAGTACTTC; CDR3 protein: CASSYVAGGIQETQYF; V gene: TRBV28; J gene: TRBJ2-5; clone size: many; D gene: TRBD2
CDR3 DNA: TGTGCCAGCATTTCTGGGACTAGTGAGTACAATGAGCAGTTCTTC; CDR3 protein: CASISGTSEYNEQFF; V gene: TRBV4-2; J gene: TRBJ2-1; clone size: many; D gene: TRBD2
CDR3 DNA: TGTGCCAGCAGCTTAGAGGTTATAGCAGGGCAGTTCTTC; CDR3 protein: CASSLEVIAGQFF; V gene: TRBV7-9; J gene: TRBJ2-1; clone size: .; D gene: .
CDR3 DNA: TGCGCCAGCAGCCCGGGACTAGCGGCCTCCTACGAGCAGTACTTC; CDR3 protein: CASSPGLAASYEQYF; V gene: TRBV5-1; J gene: TRBJ2-7; clone size: many; D gene: TRBD2